Listed below are T cell receptor beta chains from one sample, sequenced in a study of read filtering for tumor transcriptome and immune sequencing. TCRdb independently ran MiXCR on the reads; one entry per CDR3 protein. The data show some 19,000 distinct CDR3 sequences, roughly 23% seen once. Material for sequencing was a population of CD138-negative cells sorted from bone marrow. The receptors were sampled from a donor at least 40 years old with multiple myeloma. Each CDR3 is given with its conserved first and last residue. Fields, in order: V gene, clone size, J gene, D gene, CDR3 DNA, CDR3 protein. D genes are given only for firm matches. The listing skips clone size in some rows; elsewhere it reads once, few, many or a size class.

V gene: TRBV20-1; clone size: many; J gene: TRBJ2-3; D gene: TRBD2; CDR3 DNA: TGCAGTGCTCTACCCTACCGGGAGGGCCAGGTGACAGATACGCAGTATTTT; CDR3 protein: CSALPYREGQVTDTQYF
V gene: TRBV28; clone size: few; J gene: TRBJ2-1; D gene: TRBD2; CDR3 DNA: TGTGCCAGCAGAAAAACCGGGACTAAAAATGAGCAGTTCTTC; CDR3 protein: CASRKTGTKNEQFF
V gene: TRBV9; clone size: many; J gene: TRBJ2-3; D gene: TRBD2; CDR3 DNA: TGTGCCAGCAGCCCGGGACTAGCGTCTAGCACAGATACGCAGTATTTT; CDR3 protein: CASSPGLASSTDTQYF
V gene: TRBV27; clone size: many; J gene: TRBJ2-7; D gene: .; CDR3 DNA: TGTGCCAGCAGTTTAGGGGACCCACTAATCTACGAGCAGTACTTC; CDR3 protein: CASSLGDPLIYEQYF
V gene: TRBV14; clone size: many; J gene: TRBJ2-2; D gene: TRBD2; CDR3 DNA: TGTGCCAGCAGCCAACTAGCGGGTGTCACCGGGGAGCTGTTTTTT; CDR3 protein: CASSQLAGVTGELFF
V gene: TRBV20-1; clone size: .; J gene: TRBJ1-5; D gene: .; CDR3 DNA: TGCAGTGCTTGGACAGTGGCCAGTCAGCCCCAGCATTTT; CDR3 protein: CSAWTVASQPQHF
V gene: TRBV20-1; clone size: medium-sized; J gene: TRBJ1-1; D gene: TRBD1; CDR3 DNA: TGCAGTGCTAGAGTTTTACAGGGGGCTTCAGCAGCTTTCTTT; CDR3 protein: CSARVLQGASAAFF
V gene: TRBV4-3; clone size: many; J gene: TRBJ2-7; D gene: TRBD2; CDR3 DNA: TGCGCCAGCAGCCAAGAAAGTCAAGCGGGAACCTACGAGCAGTACTTC; CDR3 protein: CASSQESQAGTYEQYF
V gene: TRBV28; clone size: many; J gene: TRBJ2-2; D gene: TRBD1; CDR3 DNA: TGTGCCAGCAGCTATGGGACAGGGGGTCACACCGGGGAGCTGTTTTTT; CDR3 protein: CASSYGTGGHTGELFF
V gene: TRBV14; clone size: few; J gene: TRBJ1-1; D gene: .; CDR3 DNA: TGTGCCAGCAGCCAAGATCCGGGGGACACTGAAGCTTTCTTT; CDR3 protein: CASSQDPGDTEAFF
V gene: TRBV11-2; clone size: .; J gene: TRBJ2-5; D gene: .; CDR3 DNA: TGTGCCAGCAGCTTAGATCACCTGGAGCTGACGTACCAAGAGACCCAGTACTTC; CDR3 protein: CASSLDHLELTYQETQYF
V gene: TRBV29-1; clone size: .; J gene: TRBJ2-5; D gene: .; CDR3 DNA: TGCAGCGTTGTGGGCGGGGAGACCCAGTACTTC; CDR3 protein: CSVVGGETQYF
V gene: TRBV4-1; clone size: .; J gene: TRBJ1-1; D gene: .; CDR3 DNA: TGCGCCAGCAGGCCAAGTCTCCGGAAGGTCACTGAAGCTTTCTTT; CDR3 protein: CASRPSLRKVTEAFF
V gene: TRBV11-2; clone size: many; J gene: TRBJ2-3; D gene: .; CDR3 DNA: TGTGCCAGCAGCCTTAGGGGATCTAGCACAGATACGCAGTATTTT; CDR3 protein: CASSLRGSSTDTQYF
V gene: TRBV7-3; clone size: many; J gene: TRBJ2-2; D gene: TRBD2; CDR3 DNA: TGTGCCAGCAGCTTAGACCCGCTAGCGGAGGGGTCGAACACCGGGGAGCTGTTTTTT; CDR3 protein: CASSLDPLAEGSNTGELFF
V gene: TRBV7-9; clone size: medium-sized; J gene: TRBJ2-1; D gene: .; CDR3 DNA: TGTGCCAGCAGCTTGCCCCTCTCCTACAATGAGCAGTTCTTC; CDR3 protein: CASSLPLSYNEQFF
V gene: TRBV28; clone size: .; J gene: TRBJ1-5; D gene: .; CDR3 DNA: TGTGCCAGCAGCCCGACAGCAGACAATCAGCCCCAGCATTTT; CDR3 protein: CASSPTADNQPQHF
V gene: TRBV28; clone size: .; J gene: TRBJ1-1; D gene: .; CDR3 DNA: TGTGCCAGCAGCTACAGGGCGAACACTGAAGCTTTCTTT; CDR3 protein: CASSYRANTEAFF
V gene: TRBV11-2; clone size: many; J gene: TRBJ2-3; D gene: TRBD2; CDR3 DNA: TGTGCCAGCAGCTTAAGAGCGGGAGGGGGCACAGATACGCAGTATTTT; CDR3 protein: CASSLRAGGGTDTQYF
V gene: TRBV20-1; clone size: few; J gene: TRBJ1-1; D gene: .; CDR3 DNA: TGCAGTGCTACGGGGCCGGCTGAAGCTTTCTTT; CDR3 protein: CSATGPAEAFF
V gene: TRBV6-2/TRBV6-3; clone size: .; J gene: TRBJ2-2; D gene: .; CDR3 DNA: TGTGCCAGCAGTTACTCTCCTAGCGTAAACACCGGGGAGCTGTTTTTT; CDR3 protein: CASSYSPSVNTGELFF
V gene: TRBV9; clone size: .; J gene: TRBJ1-5; D gene: TRBD1; CDR3 DNA: TGTGCCAGCAGTGAGGGGACAGGGAATCAGCCCCAGCATTTT; CDR3 protein: CASSEGTGNQPQHF
V gene: TRBV11-2; clone size: many; J gene: TRBJ2-1; D gene: .; CDR3 DNA: TGTGCCAGCAGCTTAGATCATTGGGTTAGAGGGGTTTCCTACAATGAGCAGTTCTTC; CDR3 protein: CASSLDHWVRGVSYNEQFF
V gene: TRBV21-1; clone size: few; J gene: TRBJ2-7; D gene: .; CDR3 DNA: TGTGCCAGCAGCAGCTCCACTAGCGGGTCCTACGAGCAGTACTTC; CDR3 protein: CASSSSTSGSYEQYF
V gene: TRBV20-1; clone size: few; J gene: TRBJ2-3; D gene: TRBD2; CDR3 DNA: TGCAGTGCTAGGGGGGAGTGGACTAGCGGGAAGACAGATACGCAGTATTTT; CDR3 protein: CSARGEWTSGKTDTQYF
V gene: TRBV12-3/TRBV12-4; clone size: many; J gene: TRBJ2-1; D gene: TRBD2; CDR3 DNA: TGTGCCAGCAGTTCTAGCGGGGACAACAATGAGCAGTTCTTC; CDR3 protein: CASSSSGDNNEQFF
V gene: TRBV28; clone size: .; J gene: TRBJ2-7; D gene: .; CDR3 DNA: TGTGCCAGCAGTAACCGGGACGGTTACTACGAGCAGTACTTC; CDR3 protein: CASSNRDGYYEQYF
V gene: TRBV28; clone size: many; J gene: TRBJ2-5; D gene: TRBD2; CDR3 DNA: TGTGCCAGCAGCCTCACCGGGACTAGCGGGAGTCGGGAGACCCAGTACTTC; CDR3 protein: CASSLTGTSGSRETQYF
V gene: TRBV4-1; clone size: many; J gene: TRBJ2-7; D gene: .; CDR3 DNA: TGCGCCAGCAGCCAAGATTTCAGGCAGTACTTC; CDR3 protein: CASSQDFRQYF
V gene: TRBV28; clone size: large; J gene: TRBJ2-1; D gene: TRBD2; CDR3 DNA: TGTGCCAGCAGAGAGACTTCCGGGACTAGCGGGAGGAACAGGCAGTTCTTC; CDR3 protein: CASRETSGTSGRNRQFF
V gene: TRBV15; clone size: medium-sized; J gene: TRBJ2-1; D gene: TRBD1; CDR3 DNA: TGTGCCACCAGCAGAAGGCCTCCCGGGACAGGGGGCTTCTACAATGAGCAGTTCTTC; CDR3 protein: CATSRRPPGTGGFYNEQFF
V gene: TRBV28; clone size: few; J gene: TRBJ2-7; D gene: .; CDR3 DNA: TGTGCCAGCAGCCCGGGGGCCTCTCGTGAGCAGTACTTC; CDR3 protein: CASSPGASREQYF
V gene: TRBV19; clone size: few; J gene: TRBJ2-1; D gene: TRBD1; CDR3 DNA: TGTGCCAGTAGTAAAACAGGGGATGGTGAGCAGTTCTTC; CDR3 protein: CASSKTGDGEQFF
V gene: TRBV3-1; clone size: .; J gene: TRBJ2-2; D gene: TRBD2; CDR3 DNA: TGTGCCAGCGGCCAGCGGACTAGCGAGTTCACCGGGGAGCTGTTTTTT; CDR3 protein: CASGQRTSEFTGELFF
V gene: TRBV6-6; clone size: .; J gene: TRBJ2-1; D gene: TRBD2; CDR3 DNA: TGTGCCAGCACCTCTCGGACTAGCGGGAGCAATGAGCAGTTCTTC; CDR3 protein: CASTSRTSGSNEQFF
V gene: TRBV5-1; clone size: .; J gene: TRBJ2-7; D gene: .; CDR3 DNA: TGCGCCAGCAGCTCGCAGGGCCTCTACGAGCAGTACTTC; CDR3 protein: CASSSQGLYEQYF
V gene: TRBV28; clone size: medium-sized; J gene: TRBJ2-1; D gene: TRBD2; CDR3 DNA: TGTGCCAGCAGATACTCCGGTGCTAGCGGGAGTAACGAGCAGTTCTTC; CDR3 protein: CASRYSGASGSNEQFF
V gene: TRBV29-1; clone size: many; J gene: TRBJ1-1; D gene: .; CDR3 DNA: TGCAGCGTCGCCCCGGACTGGTTGAACACTGAAGCTTTCTTT; CDR3 protein: CSVAPDWLNTEAFF
V gene: TRBV7-8; clone size: many; J gene: TRBJ2-2; D gene: TRBD2; CDR3 DNA: TGTGCCAGCAGCGCCGGGACTAGCTACGGGGAGCTGTTTTTT; CDR3 protein: CASSAGTSYGELFF
V gene: TRBV29-1; clone size: many; J gene: TRBJ2-7; D gene: TRBD1; CDR3 DNA: TGCAGCGTAGGACAGGGTGGGGTCGAGCAGTACTTC; CDR3 protein: CSVGQGGVEQYF
V gene: TRBV5-4; clone size: .; J gene: TRBJ2-1; D gene: .; CDR3 DNA: TGTGCCAGCAGCCGTGGGCTTGGCAATGAGCTGTTCTTC; CDR3 protein: CASSRGLGNELFF
V gene: TRBV28; clone size: few; J gene: TRBJ2-2; D gene: TRBD2; CDR3 DNA: TGTGCCAGCAGCACCTACGGGACTAGCGGGGGCATCGGGGACGGGGAGCTGTTTTTT; CDR3 protein: CASSTYGTSGGIGDGELFF
V gene: TRBV12-3/TRBV12-4; clone size: few; J gene: TRBJ2-7; D gene: .; CDR3 DNA: TGTGCCAGCAGTTTTCAGTACGAGCAGTACTTC; CDR3 protein: CASSFQYEQYF
V gene: TRBV19; clone size: .; J gene: TRBJ2-5; D gene: .; CDR3 DNA: TGTGCCAGTAGTACACCGGGACTCAATCAAGAGACCCAGTACTTC; CDR3 protein: CASSTPGLNQETQYF
V gene: TRBV11-2; clone size: .; J gene: TRBJ2-7; D gene: .; CDR3 DNA: TGTGCCAGCAGCTTAACCCCTGCCGAGCAGTACTTC; CDR3 protein: CASSLTPAEQYF
V gene: TRBV5-1; clone size: many; J gene: TRBJ1-1; D gene: TRBD1; CDR3 DNA: TGCGCCAGCAGCTTCCGGGACAGGGGTGACCGGAACACTGAAGCTTTCTTT; CDR3 protein: CASSFRDRGDRNTEAFF
V gene: TRBV25-1; clone size: many; J gene: TRBJ2-1; D gene: .; CDR3 DNA: TGTGCCAGCAGTGAATACTTGAATGAGCAGTTCTTC; CDR3 protein: CASSEYLNEQFF
V gene: TRBV2; clone size: many; J gene: TRBJ2-1; D gene: TRBD2; CDR3 DNA: TGTGCCAGCAGTGAGGGACTAGCCTACAATGAGCAGTTCTTC; CDR3 protein: CASSEGLAYNEQFF
V gene: TRBV28; clone size: many; J gene: TRBJ2-7; D gene: TRBD1; CDR3 DNA: TGTGCCAGCAGTCGAGAGGACAGGGGAATCTACGAGCAGTACTTC; CDR3 protein: CASSREDRGIYEQYF
V gene: TRBV29-1; clone size: few; J gene: TRBJ2-7; D gene: .; CDR3 DNA: TGCAGCGTTGGCAGGGGCTCCTACGAGCAGTACTTC; CDR3 protein: CSVGRGSYEQYF
V gene: TRBV5-1; clone size: .; J gene: TRBJ2-5; D gene: .; CDR3 DNA: TGCGCCAGCACCTCGACTAGTGGGGTTTTTATGGCGGAGACCCAGTACTTC; CDR3 protein: CASTSTSGVFMAETQYF